Below, 21 T cell receptor beta chains from the same sample are listed, as sequenced in a study of blood T cell repertoires in COVID-19. TCRdb keeps only in-frame clones here, not all; method: immunoSEQ multiplex PCR. Among about 220,000 clones listed, approximately 80% were seen once. The sample consisted of PBMCs or T cells enriched from blood (not recorded which). These TCRs come from a woman aged 35 to 49 with acute COVID-19.

V is TRBV29-1 and J is TRBJ1-1; maybe TRBD1 (5 bases). The CDR3 sequence is 14 residues long. Trimming cost V 3 bases and J 6 bases, with 17 bases left between them. Per germline, CDR1 SQVTM and CDR2 ANQGSEA. The CDR3 region has the DNA TGCAGCGTTGAGGCCGACAGAGAATACTCTGAAGCTTTCTTT. Protein sequence: CSVEADREYSEAFF.

The rearrangement joins TRBV7-9 to TRBJ1-3; D ambiguous. Germline V gene data show CDR1 as SEHNR and CDR2 as FQNEAQ (reference sequence). The CDR3 spans 16 residues. V was pared by 5 bases and J by 4 bases, with 18 bases between. CDR3 region: CASSPKAGYMGNTIYF. The CDR3 nucleotides are TGTGCCAGCAGCCCGAAAGCCGGTTATATGGGAAACACCATATATTTT.

This rearrangement joins TRBV4-1 to TRBJ2-7, with TRBD2 matching 7 bases. The CDR3 totals 14 residues. Germline loops: CDR1 MGHRA, CDR2 YSYEKL. V lost 2 bases, J lost 2 bases, and 3 bases stayed unmatched. CDR3 residues: CASSQTSETYEQYF. Written as DNA, the CDR3 is TGCGCCAGCAGCCAAACTAGCGAAACCTACGAGCAGTACTTC.

This sequence joins TRBV2 and TRBJ2-7; 7 positions match TRBD2. V lost 8 bases to trimming and J lost 4 bases; unmatched junction nucleotides: 2. There are 11 residues in the CDR3. Germline loops: CDR1 SNHLY, CDR2 FYNNEI. The CDR3 sequence: CASGRGYEQYF. Written as DNA, the CDR3 is TGTGCCAGCGGGCGGGGGTACGAGCAGTACTTC.

The chain recombines TRBV11-2 with TRBJ1-3; D not resolved. Between the trimmed V and J ends, which lost 0 bases and 0 bases, there was a span of 6 bases. Germline-derived CDR1 and CDR2 are SGHAT and FQNNGV. CDR3 length: 15 residues. The CDR3 reads CASSLDSSSGNTIYF. The CDR3 DNA reads TGTGCCAGCAGCTTAGATTCCAGCTCTGGAAACACCATATATTTT.

This clone was counted only a few times. V is TRBV11-2 and J is TRBJ2-1; D may be TRBD2 (5 bases). The CDR3 covers 18 residues. Germline-derived CDR1 and CDR2 are SGHAT and FQNNGV. V was cut by 2 bases and J by 5 bases, with 22 bases left in between. The CDR3, as DNA: TGTGCCAGCAGCTTAATGGGCCCCCGACGGCTCGGGGACAATGAGCAGTTCTTC. This translates into CASSLMGPRRLGDNEQFF.

In nucleotides, the CDR3 is TGTGCCAGCAGCGGAGCCACTTACAATGAGCAGTTCTTC. This gives the protein CASSGATYNEQFF. This sequence joins TRBV6-5 and TRBJ2-1, with D uncertain. Germline values: CDR1 MNHEY, CDR2 SVGAGI. This CDR3 is 13 amino acids long. V shed 6 bases and J shed 4 bases, with 10 bases lying between them.

The chain recombines TRBV7-9 with TRBJ1-5, with unresolved D. The V end lost 5 bases, the J end lost 5 bases, and 10 bases lay between the germline ends. Germline loops: CDR1 SEHNR, CDR2 FQNEAQ (reference sequence). This CDR3 comprises 13 residues. The chain's CDR3 is CASSHGRDQPQHF. The CDR3, as DNA: TGTGCCAGCAGCCATGGGAGAGATCAGCCCCAGCATTTT. Looking up the rest from reference TRBV7-9 and TRBJ1-5 gives the full variable domain: DTGVSQNPRHKITKRGQNVTFRCDPISEHNRLYWYRQTLGQGPEFLTYFQNEAQLEKSRLLSDRFSAERPKGSFSTLEIQRTEQGDSAMYLCASSHGRDQPQHFGDGTRLSIL.

V and J are TRBV7-6 and TRBJ1-3, with 9 bases identical to TRBD1. J was trimmed by 0 bases and V by 5 bases; bases with no gene match: 5. Germline values: CDR1 SGHVS, CDR2 FNYEAQ. The CDR3 loop spans 16 amino acids. CDR3 nucleotide sequence: TGTGCCAGCAGCCCAGGACAGGGGCGCTCTGGAAACACCATATATTTT. It translates to CASSPGQGRSGNTIYF.

V usage is TRBV9 and J usage is TRBJ2-1; the D gene is possibly TRBD2 (5 bases). Germline values: CDR1 SGDLS, CDR2 YYNGEE. Trimming took 0 bases from V and 0 from J, leaving 10 bases between them. The CDR3 is 16 amino acids. Here the CDR3 DNA reads TGTGCCAGCAGCGTAGGAGCGGCGAGCTCCTACAATGAGCAGTTCTTC. Protein product: CASSVGAASSYNEQFF.

This sequence joins TRBV5-6 and TRBJ2-3, with D tentatively TRBD1 (7 bases). Germline CDR1 reads SGHDT; CDR2 reads YYEEEE. V lost 2 bases, J lost 5 bases, and 12 bases lay in between. This CDR3 has 14 amino acids. In DNA form, the CDR3 reads TGTGCCAGCAGCTTCAGGGGGGCCGGAGATACGCAGTATTTT. It specifies CASSFRGAGDTQYF.

This chain connects TRBV20-1 to TRBJ2-1, with D possibly being TRBD2 (5 bases). The CDR3 is made up of 12 amino acids. Germline CDR1 is DFQATT and CDR2 is SNEGSKA (reference sequence). The V end lost 3 bases, the J end lost 7 bases, and 10 bases lay between the germline ends. The DNA for the CDR3 is TGCAGTGCTAGTGGACTCAAGAATGAGCAGTTCTTC. Its protein is CSASGLKNEQFF.

The V gene is TRBV6-1, the J gene TRBJ2-7; D remains unclear. The CDR3 contains 12 residues. V was pared by 2 bases and J by 5 bases, with 7 bases between. Germline V gives CDR1 MNHNS, CDR2 SASEGT. The CDR3 nucleotides are TGTGCCAGCAGTGAAAAATTTAACGAGCAGTACTTC. It encodes CASSEKFNEQYF.

V and J are TRBV5-6 and TRBJ2-6; the match to TRBD1 covers 8 bases. The length of the CDR3 is 17 residues. Germline trimming cut 3 bases from V and 4 bases from J; bases unmatched to any gene: 9. CDR1 is SGHDT, CDR2 YYEEEE, per germline. The CDR3 region is CASSYPQGATGANVLTF. For the CDR3, the DNA is TGTGCCAGCAGCTATCCCCAGGGGGCAACGGGGGCCAACGTCCTGACTTTC.

This clone was recorded once. The V gene is TRBV15, the J gene TRBJ1-5; 9 bases agree with TRBD1. The CDR3 length is 16 residues. Germline trimming cut 5 bases from V and 4 bases from J; bases unmatched to any gene: 9. Germline assignment: CDR1 LNHNV and CDR2 YYDKDF (reference sequence). Here the CDR3 DNA reads TGTGCCACCAGCGACATGACAGGGGGGAAGAATCAGCCCCAGCATTTT. This encodes CATSDMTGGKNQPQHF.

This clone was seen a single time. The CDR3 loop is CASSGSGAYNEQFF. DNA for the CDR3: TGTGCCAGCAGTGGTAGCGGGGCCTACAATGAGCAGTTCTTC. The chain is built from TRBV25-1 and TRBJ2-1; the match to TRBD2 covers 8 bases. V was pared by 4 bases and J by 2 bases, with 1 base of the junction left unmatched. Looked up from germline, CDR1 is MGHDK and CDR2 is SYGVNS. CDR3 length: 14 amino acids.

This clone was counted between two and nine times. The chain employs TRBV18 and TRBJ1-2, with TRBD1 matching over 9 bases. The CDR3 runs to 14 residues. CDR1 and CDR2 (germline): KGHSH, LQKENI. After removal of 3 bases from V and 4 bases from J, the junction contained 3 bases not matched to a gene. This chain's CDR3 is CASSPRDRVYGYTF. CDR3 coding DNA: TGTGCCAGCTCACCCCGGGACAGGGTCTATGGCTACACCTTC.

The chain combines TRBV20-1 with TRBJ2-7; the D call may be TRBD1 or TRBD2 (6 bases each). This CDR3 has 12 amino acids. Germline-derived CDR1 and CDR2 are DFQATT and SNEGSKA (reference sequence). V lost 3 bases, J lost 4 bases, and 10 bases lay in between. The CDR3 DNA is TGCAGTGCTAGTGGGGGGCCATACGAGCAGTACTTC. Translating gives CSASGGPYEQYF.

The V call is TRBV29-1, the J call TRBJ1-5; 7 bases agree with TRBD1. CDR1 is SQVTM and CDR2 is ANQGSEA in the germline V gene. This CDR3 region has 15 residues. CDR3: CSATEGTDGGQPQHF. As DNA, the CDR3 is TGCAGTGCTACAGAGGGGACAGACGGGGGACAGCCCCAGCATTTT.

The genes are TRBV30 and TRBJ1-1; D perhaps matches TRBD1 (6 bases). Trimming cost V 3 bases and J 6 bases, with 14 bases left between them. CDR1 is GTSNPN and CDR2 is SVGIG in the germline V gene (reference sequence). This CDR3 has 13 amino acids. CDR3 sequence (DNA): TGTGCCTGGAGGGACGGACAGTTCGCTGAAGCTTTCTTT. Translating it yields CAWRDGQFAEAFF.

The chain recombines TRBV5-5 with TRBJ2-7; tentatively, D is TRBD1 (5 bases). CDR3 size: 14 residues. V lost 1 base and J 5 bases, leaving 13 bases between the germline ends. Germline CDR1 and CDR2: SGHKS and YYEKEE (reference sequence). CDR3 nucleotide sequence: TGTGCCAGCAGCTTGAGGTGGGGCGGCGACGAGCAGTACTTC. It encodes CASSLRWGGDEQYF.